The 13 T cell receptor beta chains reported below all come from one sample, sequenced in a study of cytomegalovirus exposure and HLA in healthy donors. The PCR was carried out with 60 Vbeta primers and 13 Jbeta primers. Assay used: immunoSEQ multiplex PCR; TCRdb lists only in-frame clones, some missing. The sample consists of about 130,000 clones, 17% of them appearing once. Specimen: PBMCs. The origin of the receptors is a female donor in good health and CMV-seropositive.

The sample holds a few counts of this clone. The chain has TRBV7-8 and TRBJ1-2; D is possibly TRBD1 (5 bases). The CDR3 consists of 13 residues. Germline V gene lookup returns CDR1 SGHVS and CDR2 FQNEAQ. Trimming took off 5 bases at V and 6 bases at J, with 13 bases between the two ends. This chain's CDR3 is CASSPPEGDGYTF. For the CDR3, the DNA is TGTGCCAGCAGCCCACCCGAAGGGGATGGCTACACCTTC.

This clone turned up a few times. The CDR3 reads CAWKQNTDTQYF. As DNA, the CDR3 is TGTGCCTGGAAACAAAACACAGATACGCAGTATTTT. This rearrangement joins TRBV30 to TRBJ2-3, with D uncertain. Looked up from germline, CDR1 is GTSNPN and CDR2 is SVGIG (reference sequence). V gave up 4 bases and J gave up 2 bases, with 7 bases separating them. There are 12 residues in the CDR3.

The chain combines TRBV5-1 with TRBJ2-7; no clear D. This CDR3 spans 14 amino acids. Looked up from germline, CDR1 is SGHRS and CDR2 is YFSETQ. The V and J ends lost 2 bases and 3 bases respectively, with 12 bases between them. CDR3 sequence reads: CASSLVGRFYEQYF. The CDR3 DNA reads TGCGCCAGCAGCTTAGTAGGCAGGTTCTACGAGCAGTACTTC.

The V call is TRBV27, the J call TRBJ1-6, with D tentatively TRBD1 (6 bases). Trimming stripped 6 bases from V and 7 bases from J, with 16 bases between. CDR1 is MNHEY and CDR2 is SMNVEV in the germline V gene (reference sequence). The length of the CDR3 is 15 residues. CDR3: CASSIGPGHNSPLHF. CDR3 sequence (DNA): TGTGCCAGCAGCATAGGCCCGGGACACAATTCACCCCTCCACTTT.

This clone was seen a few times. The V gene is TRBV4-3, the J gene TRBJ2-1; D remains ambiguous. Germline V gives CDR1 LGHNA, CDR2 YSLEER. Trimming took off 0 bases at V and 0 bases at J, with 18 bases between the two ends. CDR3 length: 19 amino acids. CDR3 sequence: CASSQEGVLARSSYNEQFF. The CDR3 nucleotides are TGCGCCAGCAGCCAAGAAGGAGTATTGGCGCGAAGCTCCTACAATGAGCAGTTCTTC.

This clone was seen a handful of times. This CDR3 reads CASSIRGGEQYF. CDR3 DNA sequence: TGTGCCAGTAGTATCCGGGGTGGCGAGCAGTACTTC. The J gene is TRBJ2-7, the V gene TRBV19, with a possible D match to TRBD2 (5 bases). Germline V lookup: CDR1 LNHDA, CDR2 SQIVND (reference sequence). Trimming pared 3 bases from V and 6 bases from J, leaving 9 bases between. The CDR3 contains 12 residues. Variable domain in full (rest from reference TRBV19 and TRBJ2-7): DGGITQSPKYLFRKEGQNVTLSCEQNLNHDAMYWYRQDPGQGLRLIYYSQIVNDFQKGDIAEGYSVSREKKESFPLTVTSAQKNPTAFYLCASSIRGGEQYFGPGTRLTVT.

This clone was seen a few times. The gene calls are TRBV7-9 and TRBJ2-2; 7 bases are a match to TRBD2. CDR3 length: 15 amino acids. The ends lost 5 bases at V and 2 bases at J; junction bases unmatched: 5. Germline CDR1 and CDR2: SEHNR and FQNEAQ (reference sequence). The chain's CDR3 is CASSVPGLNTGELFF. The CDR3 DNA reads as TGTGCCAGCAGCGTTCCGGGACTAAACACCGGGGAGCTGTTTTTT.

CDR3 in amino acids: CASSGTVEETQYF. The CDR3 bases are TGTGCCAGCAGCGGGACAGTCGAAGAGACCCAGTACTTC. The chain uses TRBV7-2 and TRBJ2-5; 7 nucleotides agree with TRBD1. CDR3 length: 13 residues. CDR1 is SGHTA and CDR2 is FQGNSA in the germline V gene. The junction had 3 bases not matched to a gene; V was cut back by 5 bases and J by 3 bases.

In its sample, this clone was seen a few times. The chain links TRBV7-8 to TRBJ2-5; 8 bases line up with TRBD2. CDR3 length: 19 residues. The junction had 21 bases not matched to a gene; V was cut back by 5 bases and J by 4 bases. CDR1 and CDR2 from the germline V gene are SGHVS and FQNEAQ. CDR3 sequence: CASSARKTEEGTRRETQYF. CDR3 DNA sequence: TGTGCCAGCAGCGCCAGAAAGACAGAAGAAGGGACTAGACGAGAGACCCAGTACTTC. The full variable domain, its missing parts supplied by reference TRBV7-8 and TRBJ2-5, is GAGVSQSPRYKVAKRGQDVALRCDPISGHVSLFWYQQALGQGPEFLTYFQNEAQLDKSGLPSDRFFAERPEGSVSTLKIQRTQQEDSAVYLCASSARKTEEGTRRETQYFGPGTRLLVL.

The chain employs TRBV30 and TRBJ1-3, with unresolved D. V dropped 2 bases and J dropped 3 bases, with 11 bases sitting between them. The CDR3 sequence is 14 residues long. Germline assignment: CDR1 GTSNPN and CDR2 SVGIG (reference sequence). The CDR3 DNA reads as TGTGCCTGGAGTATTACCGAGAGTGGAAACACCATATATTTT. Its translation: CAWSITESGNTIYF.

The chain is built from TRBV5-4 and TRBJ2-7; 9 nucleotides align to TRBD1. The CDR3 sequence is 15 residues long. Germline V gene lookup returns CDR1 SGHNT and CDR2 YYREEE (reference sequence). V lost 0 bases, J lost 1 base, and 2 bases stayed unmatched. Here the CDR3 reads CASSLDRGPSYEQYF. CDR3 coding DNA: TGTGCCAGCAGCTTGGACAGGGGGCCATCCTACGAGCAGTACTTC.

V is TRBV19 and J is TRBJ2-2, with 9 bases lining up with TRBD1. The ends lost 7 bases at V and 5 bases at J; junction bases unmatched: 8. This CDR3 region has 15 residues. CDR1 is LNHDA, CDR2 SQIVND, per germline (reference sequence). CDR3 DNA sequence: TGTGCCAGTAAACCGGACAGGGGCGGGACCGGGGAGCTGTTTTTT. It codes for CASKPDRGGTGELFF.

This rearrangement joins TRBV27 to TRBJ2-7, with D tentatively TRBD1 (6 bases). V was clipped by 7 bases and J by 4 bases, with 23 bases between them. CDR3 length equals 16 residues. Germline CDR1 and CDR2: MNHEY and SMNVEV (reference sequence). The CDR3 coding sequence is TGTGCCAGCACCAAAGCCGGGACAACGGGACGATACGAGCAGTACTTC. Encoded protein: CASTKAGTTGRYEQYF.